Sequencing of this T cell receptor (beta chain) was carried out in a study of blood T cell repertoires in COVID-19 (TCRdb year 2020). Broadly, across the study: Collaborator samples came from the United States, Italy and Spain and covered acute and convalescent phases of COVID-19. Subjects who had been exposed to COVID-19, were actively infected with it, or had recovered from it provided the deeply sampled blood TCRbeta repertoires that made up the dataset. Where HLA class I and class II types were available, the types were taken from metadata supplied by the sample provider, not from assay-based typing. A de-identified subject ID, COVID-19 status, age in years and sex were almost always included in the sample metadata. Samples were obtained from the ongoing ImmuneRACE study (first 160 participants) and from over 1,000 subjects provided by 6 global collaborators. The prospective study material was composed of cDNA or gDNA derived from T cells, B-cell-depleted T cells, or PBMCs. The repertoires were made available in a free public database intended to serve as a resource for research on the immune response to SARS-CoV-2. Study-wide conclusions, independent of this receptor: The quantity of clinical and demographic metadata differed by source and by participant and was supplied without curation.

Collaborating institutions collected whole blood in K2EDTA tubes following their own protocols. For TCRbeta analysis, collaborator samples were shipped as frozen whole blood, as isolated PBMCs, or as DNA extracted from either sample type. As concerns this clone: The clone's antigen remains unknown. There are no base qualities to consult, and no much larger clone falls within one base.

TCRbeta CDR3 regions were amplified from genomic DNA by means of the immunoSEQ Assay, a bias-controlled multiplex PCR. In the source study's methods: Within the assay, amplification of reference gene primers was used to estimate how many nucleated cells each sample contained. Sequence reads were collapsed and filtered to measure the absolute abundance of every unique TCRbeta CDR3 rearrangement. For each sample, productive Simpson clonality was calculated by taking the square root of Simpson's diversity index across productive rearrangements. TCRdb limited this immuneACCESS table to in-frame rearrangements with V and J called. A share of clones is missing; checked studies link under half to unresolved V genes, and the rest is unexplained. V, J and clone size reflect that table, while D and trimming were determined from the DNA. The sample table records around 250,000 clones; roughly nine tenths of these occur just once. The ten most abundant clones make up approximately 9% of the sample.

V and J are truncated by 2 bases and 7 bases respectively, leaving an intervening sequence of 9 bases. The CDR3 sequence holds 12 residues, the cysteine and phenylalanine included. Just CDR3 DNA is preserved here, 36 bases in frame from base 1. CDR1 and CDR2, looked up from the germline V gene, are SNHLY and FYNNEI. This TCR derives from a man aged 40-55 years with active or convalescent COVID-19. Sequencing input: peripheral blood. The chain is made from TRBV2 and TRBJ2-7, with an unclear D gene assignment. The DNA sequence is TGTGCCAGCAGTGAACAGACATATGAGCAGTACTTC. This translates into CASSEQTYEQYF. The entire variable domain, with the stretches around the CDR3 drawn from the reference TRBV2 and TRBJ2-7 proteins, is EPEVTQTPSHQVTQMGQEVILRCVPISNHLYFYWYRQILGQKVEFLVSFYNNEISEKSEIFDDQFSVERPDGSNFTLKIRSTKLEDSAMYFCASSEQTYEQYFGPGTRLTVT.